This T cell receptor beta chain is drawn from a study of graft-versus-host responses after intestinal transplantation. Study information: Induction using anti-thymocyte globulin, followed by tacrolimus and steroids for approximately 3 years, was given to all recipients.

As concerns this clone: Antigen unknown.

The CDR3 loop spans 15 amino acids. The germline V gene encodes CDR1 SGDLS and CDR2 YYNGEE. The data were produced by immunoSEQ multiplex PCR, yet TCRdb's version contains in-frame clones alone and is incomplete. The table has approximately 130,000 clones, about 92% seen once. The material sequenced was unstimulated CD4+ T cells sorted from spleen or lymph node cells, taken before intestinal transplant. The genes are TRBV9 and TRBJ2-5, with a possible D match to TRBD1 (5 bases). The J call is doubtful: the DNA matches TRBJ2-7 better. The receptor comes from a human donor who received an intestinal transplant. CDR3 protein: CASSVEGWGYSEQYF. The DNA of the CDR3 is TGTGCCAGCAGCGTAGAGGGATGGGGCTATTCCGAGCAGTACTTC.